This entry concerns a single TCR beta chain. As yet, its antigen is unknown. The sample originates from a study of cytomegalovirus exposure and HLA in healthy donors. Study context: For the approximately 360 genotyped donors, roughly 80% fell within the Caucasian-associated ancestry cluster.

Findings and limits, study-wide: In a later analysis, compared with equally common non-associated chains, HLA-associated beta chains were more expanded. V- and J-gene trimming in TCR beta was tied to a missense DCLRE1C variant by an analysis performed later.

Primers: 60 Vbeta forward and 13 Jbeta reverse. Assay: immunoSEQ multiplex PCR; the TCRdb copy retains only in-frame clones and omits some. The sample has around 150,000 clones; roughly 80% are singletons. The receptor was derived from a woman aged 40 to 50 in good health and CMV-seropositive. The material sequenced was PBMCs.

CDR3 sequence reads: CASSEGGFYEQYF. The CDR3 DNA follows: TGTGCCAGCAGTGAAGGCGGGTTCTACGAGCAGTACTTC. This rearrangement joins TRBV6-1 to TRBJ2-7, with D perhaps TRBD2 (5 bases). The CDR3 runs to 13 residues. Germline V lookup: CDR1 MNHNS, CDR2 SASEGT. Trimming left V 1 base short and J 3 bases short, with 7 bases between.